A single sample gave rise to the 15 T cell receptor beta chains below, sequenced in a study of shared clonotypes between healthy human individuals. Libraries were prepared by immunoSEQ multiplex PCR; TCRdb keeps only in-frame clonotypes and omits some of them. This table holds over a million clones, about 80% found once. Sequenced: memory CD4+ T cells from PBMCs. The subset is: CD45RA-negative fraction. These receptors all stem from a man between 18 and 35 years old in good health. Some clones in this sample may be carry-over from other donors' samples.

The CDR3 spells CASRPRGDFNQPQHF. CDR3 nucleotide sequence: TGTGCCAGCAGGCCACGAGGAGACTTCAATCAGCCCCAGCATTTT. The chain links TRBV6-1 to TRBJ1-5; D is undetermined. Germline CDR1 MNHNS, CDR2 SASEGT. The CDR3 is 15 residues long. The V gene lost 6 bases and the J gene lost 3 bases, with 15 bases spanning the gap.

The J gene is TRBJ1-1, the V gene TRBV5-6; D may be TRBD1 (5 bases). The CDR3 extends over 14 amino acids. Trimming took 3 bases from V and 0 from J, leaving 9 bases between them. The germline V gene encodes CDR1 SGHDT and CDR2 YYEEEE. The chain's CDR3 is CASSWGPMNTEAFF. The CDR3 nucleotides read TGTGCCAGCAGCTGGGGACCGATGAACACTGAAGCTTTCTTT.

This chain connects TRBV29-1 to TRBJ2-2; 8 bases agree with TRBD1. Germline assignment: CDR1 SQVTM and CDR2 ANQGSEA. J lost 1 base, V lost 6 bases, and 4 bases had no gene match. This CDR3 region has 14 residues. Written as DNA, the CDR3 is TGCAGCGTCCGGACAGGGAAGAACACCGGGGAGCTGTTTTTT. This codes for CSVRTGKNTGELFF.

This clone has just a few counts. Written as DNA, the CDR3 is TGTGCCATCAGTGAGTCAACACGGACTAGTTTGCCGTATTTT. Protein sequence: CAISESTRTSLPYF. V and J are TRBV10-3 and TRBJ2-3; 7 bases agree with TRBD2. The CDR3 extends over 14 amino acids. Germline-derived CDR1 and CDR2 are ENHRY and SYGVKD. V gave up 0 bases and J gave up 14 bases; unmatched junction bases: 11.

V and J are TRBV5-1 and TRBJ1-1; no definite D call. CDR1 is SGHRS, CDR2 YFSETQ, per germline. V lost 4 bases to trimming and J lost 5 bases, with 21 bases between them. This CDR3 region has 16 residues. Written as DNA, the CDR3 is TGCGCCAGCAGCGTCGATCGGGTGGGCTTGGGGACTGAAGCTTTCTTT. It specifies CASSVDRVGLGTEAFF.

DNA of the CDR3: TGTGCCAGCACTCTCCTTAAGCGGGAGACTTGGGGCACCGGGGAGCTGTTTTTT. Amino acids: CASTLLKRETWGTGELFF. This rearrangement joins TRBV28 to TRBJ2-2, with 8 bases that match TRBD2. Germline lookup yields CDR1 MDHEN and CDR2 SYDVKM. V dropped 7 bases and J dropped 4; count of bases not matched to a gene: 17. This CDR3 has 18 residues.

V is TRBV14 and J is TRBJ2-5; the D gene is possibly TRBD1 (5 bases). This CDR3 region has 14 residues. V was trimmed by 4 bases and J by 5 bases, leaving 14 bases between them. The germline V gene encodes CDR1 SGHDN and CDR2 FVKESK. The CDR3: CASSPGHSRETQYF. CDR3 bases: TGTGCCAGCAGCCCAGGACATTCTCGGGAGACCCAGTACTTC.

The V and J genes are TRBV2 and TRBJ1-1; D might be TRBD1 (6 bases). Germline-derived CDR1 and CDR2 are SNHLY and FYNNEI. The CDR3 sequence is 15 residues long. Trimming removed 2 bases at V and 1 base at J, with 11 bases between. CDR3 amino acids: CASSEHRGPNTEAFF. In nucleotides, the CDR3 is TGTGCCAGCAGTGAACACCGGGGGCCGAACACTGAAGCTTTCTTT.

This clone showed up just a few times. This CDR3 is also generated by other DNA sequences in the sample. The chain joins TRBV5-1 to TRBJ2-1; the D is unclear. Germline CDR1 SGHRS, CDR2 YFSETQ. V was clipped by 0 bases and J by 4 bases, with 2 bases between them. This CDR3 is 12 amino acids long. The CDR3 sequence: CASSLVYNEQFF. The CDR3 DNA reads TGCGCCAGCAGCTTGGTGTACAATGAGCAGTTCTTC. Full variable domain (outside the CDR3, taken from reference TRBV5-1 and TRBJ2-1): KAGVTQTPRYLIKTRGQQVTLSCSPISGHRSVSWYQQTPGQGLQFLFEYFSETQRNKGNFPGRFSGRQFSNSRSEMNVSTLELGDSALYLCASSLVYNEQFFGPGTRLTVL.

Comment on this clone: Other nucleotide sequences in the sample specify the same CDR3. This chain links TRBV5-1 with TRBJ1-2; D gene ambiguous. Trimming took 0 bases from V and 1 from J, leaving 4 bases between them. CDR3 length: 13 amino acids. The germline V gene has CDR1 SGHRS and CDR2 YFSETQ. CDR3 DNA sequence: TGCGCCAGCAGCTTGGGACTTAACTATGGCTACACCTTC. Protein product: CASSLGLNYGYTF.

The CDR3 sequence is CASSGAASGNTEAFF. The CDR3 DNA reads as TGTGCCAGCAGTGGGGCCGCGTCAGGGAACACTGAAGCTTTCTTT. The chain joins TRBV6-5 to TRBJ1-1, with a possible D match to TRBD1 (5 bases). Trimming took 5 bases from V and 1 from J, leaving 14 bases between them. Germline V lookup: CDR1 MNHEY, CDR2 SVGAGI. CDR3 length equals 15 residues.

V and J are TRBV7-9 and TRBJ2-3; D is possibly TRBD2 (6 bases). Germline CDR1 SEHNR, CDR2 FQNEAQ (reference sequence). The V end was cut by 4 bases, the J end by 1 base, with 18 bases between. CDR3 length equals 17 residues. Here the CDR3 reads CASSSARLGTRTDTQYF. For the CDR3, the DNA is TGTGCCAGCAGCTCCGCAAGACTAGGGACGCGCACAGATACGCAGTATTTT.

The chain links TRBV28 to TRBJ2-3; tentatively, D is TRBD2 (6 bases). From germline, CDR1 is MDHEN and CDR2 SYDVKM. Trimming took off 4 bases at V and 1 base at J, with 12 bases between the two ends. The CDR3 is 15 residues long. This chain's CDR3 is CASSSRREGTDTQYF. The CDR3 DNA reads TGTGCCAGCAGTTCGCGGCGGGAAGGCACAGATACGCAGTATTTT.

In its sample, this clone was seen a few times. The genes are TRBV7-2 and TRBJ1-1, with 12 bases matching TRBD1. Trimming took 4 bases from V and 0 from J; bases not matched to a gene: 3. The CDR3 is 16 amino acids. Germline assignment: CDR1 SGHTA and CDR2 FQGNSA. In nucleotides, the CDR3 is TGTGCCAGCAGCTCCGGGACAGGGGGCATGAACACTGAAGCTTTCTTT. Protein sequence: CASSSGTGGMNTEAFF.

On this clone itself: A much larger clone lies one base from this, so it may be a read error. The CDR3 sequence is CTSSQKIQGGTEAFF. Written as DNA, the CDR3 is TGCACCAGCAGCCAAAAGATCCAGGGAGGCACTGAAGCTTTCTTT. The rearrangement uses TRBV4-1 and TRBJ1-1; TRBD1 might be the D (5 bases). The CDR3 spans 15 residues. Germline V CDR1 and CDR2: MGHRA, YSYEKL.